The source of this TCR beta chain is a study of neurological immune-mediated disorders. Time point described: longitudinal time-point 2. cDNA synthesis was performed by 5'RACE with 10-nucleotide random UMIs. TCRdb analysed the 5' RACE reads with MiXCR anew, one entry per CDR3 protein. This sample carries some 60,000 distinct CDR3 sequences, about 10% of them seen once, and the ten largest clones take roughly an eighth. The CDR3 runs 16 residues. Germline CDR1 is SGHVS and CDR2 is FNYEAQ. V lost 5 bases, J lost 7 bases, and 10 bases stayed unmatched. Source material: PBMCs. This sequence joins TRBV7-6 and TRBJ2-1, with 11 bases fitting TRBD2. The TCR was taken from a man aged 30-40 years in good health. CDR3 sequence reads: CASSPLLAGVLNEQFF. Here the CDR3 DNA reads TGTGCCAGCAGCCCCTTACTAGCGGGAGTCCTAAATGAGCAGTTCTTC.